The 14 T cell receptor beta chains presented below share a single source sample, sequenced in a study of response to subunit inactivated influenza vaccine. TCRdb itself ran the RT-PCR reads through MiXCR, one entry per CDR3 protein. The data contain about 180,000 distinct CDR3 sequences, around 10% of them singletons. The starting material was CD8+ T cells sorted from PBMCs, obtained less than 30 months after vaccination. The receptors come from a man aged 50-75 years who received an inactivated influenza vaccine.

This clonotype was counted between two and nine times. The rearrangement uses TRBV6-2 or TRBV6-3 and TRBJ2-2; D remains ambiguous. The ends were cut back, 2 bases at V and 7 bases at J, with 8 bases in the middle. Germline CDR1 is MNHEY and CDR2 is SVGEGT. The CDR3 is 13 residues long. CDR3 sequence: CASSYRDSGELFF. The CDR3 region has the DNA TGTGCCAGCAGTTACAGGGATAGCGGGGAGCTGTTTTTT.

V gene TRBV28 combines with J gene TRBJ2-1; 10 nucleotides align to TRBD1. Germline CDR1 and CDR2: MDHEN and SYDVKM. With V trimmed by 2 bases and J by 5 bases, 3 bases remained unmatched. CDR3 length: 15 amino acids. The CDR3 spells CASSLGTGENNEQFF. CDR3 bases: TGTGCCAGCAGTTTAGGGACAGGGGAGAACAATGAGCAGTTCTTC.

This clonotype was counted a few times. CDR3 nucleotide sequence: TGTGCCAGCAGTTACTCGAGCGGGGAGGGCTACAATGAGCAGTTCTTC. This translates into CASSYSSGEGYNEQFF. This chain uses TRBV6-2 or TRBV6-3 with TRBJ2-1, with 7 bases identical to TRBD2. The CDR3 runs 16 residues. Germline V lookup: CDR1 MNHEY, CDR2 SVGEGT. V trimming: 0 bases; J trimming: 3 bases; junction bases outside the gene matches: 5.

The chain recombines TRBV13 with TRBJ2-1; D assignment may be TRBD1 or TRBD2 (6 bases each). The V gene's germline CDR1 is PRHDT and CDR2 FYEKMQ (reference sequence). There are 15 residues in the CDR3. Trimming shortened V by 2 bases and J by 7 bases, and 15 bases separated the two germline ends. CDR3 coding DNA: TGTGCCAGCAGCTTACGTACGGGGGCATCGAATGAGCAGTTCTTC. Translated, it gives CASSLRTGASNEQFF. The full variable domain, rest sourced from reference TRBV13 and TRBJ2-1, is AAGVIQSPRHLIKEKRETATLKCYPIPRHDTVYWYQQGPGQDPQFLISFYEKMQSDKGSIPDRFSAQQFSDYHSELNMSSLELGDSALYFCASSLRTGASNEQFFGPGTRLTVL.

This clonotype came up a few times. The V call is TRBV7-9, the J call TRBJ2-7, with D possibly called TRBD1 or TRBD2 (5 bases each). Germline assignment: CDR1 SEHNR and CDR2 FQNEAQ (reference sequence). The CDR3 runs 14 residues. V dropped 2 bases and J dropped 7 bases, with 15 bases sitting between them. The CDR3 sequence is CASSLITGRGEQYF. CDR3 DNA: TGTGCCAGCAGCTTAATTACGGGGCGAGGGGAGCAGTACTTC.

This chain links TRBV7-9 with TRBJ2-7, with a weak D call TRBD1 (6 bases). CDR3 length equals 13 residues. Deletions cut 5 bases from V and 6 bases from J, with 14 bases between. Per germline, CDR1 SEHNR and CDR2 FQNEAQ (reference sequence). The CDR3 DNA follows: TGTGCCAGCAGCCCCCCAGGGGTGAGCGAGCAGTACTTC. The encoded protein is CASSPPGVSEQYF.

This rearrangement joins TRBV9 to TRBJ1-1; unclear D gene. The germline gives CDR1 SGDLS, CDR2 YYNGEE. CDR3 size: 14 residues. V was trimmed by 4 bases and J by 4 bases, leaving 14 bases between them. CDR3 coding DNA: TGTGCCAGCAGCCCGGGGATCGGGTTCACTGAAGCTTTCTTT. Amino acid sequence: CASSPGIGFTEAFF.

This clonotype was seen a few times. This chain uses TRBV12-3 or TRBV12-4 with TRBJ2-5; D unclear. V lost 3 bases and J lost 3, with 14 bases in between. CDR3 length: 15 residues. The CDR3, as DNA: TGTGCCAGCAGTTTTGAACACTCAGCCAAAGAGACCCAGTACTTC. Translating gives CASSFEHSAKETQYF.

This clonotype was counted many times. CDR3 protein: CASSQESYGSGLSYEQYF. The DNA for the CDR3 is TGCGCCAGCAGCCAAGAAAGTTACGGATCGGGACTGTCCTACGAGCAGTACTTC. The V and J genes are TRBV4-1 and TRBJ2-7; tentatively, D is TRBD2 (6 bases). Germline CDR1 is MGHRA and CDR2 is YSYEKL. V was cut by 0 bases and J by 1 base, with 19 bases left in between. This CDR3 spans 18 amino acids.

This clonotype was detected a few times. The chain uses TRBV4-2 and TRBJ1-6; D might be TRBD1 (5 bases). V was trimmed by 3 bases and J by 10 bases, leaving 22 bases between them. The CDR3 totals 17 residues. Germline V lookup: CDR1 LGHNA, CDR2 YNFKEQ. CDR3 residues: CASSQKHPGAIVSPLHF. The CDR3 bases are TGTGCCAGCAGCCAGAAGCATCCTGGGGCCATTGTGTCACCCCTCCACTTT.

The table lists this clonotype with a few counts. The V call is TRBV10-3, the J call TRBJ2-2; maybe TRBD2 (6 bases). V lost 2 bases to trimming and J lost 4 bases, with 14 bases between them. This CDR3 region has 16 residues. Germline values: CDR1 ENHRY, CDR2 SYGVKD. CDR3 region: CAISEIKRRATGELFF. The CDR3 coding sequence is TGTGCCATCAGTGAGATTAAGAGGAGGGCCACCGGGGAGCTGTTTTTT.

This clonotype showed up just a few times. The rearrangement uses TRBV6-5 and TRBJ2-2, with unresolved D. Trimming stripped 0 bases from V and 5 bases from J, with 10 bases between. CDR1 and CDR2 (germline): MNHEY, SVGAGI. This CDR3 is built from 15 residues. The CDR3 here is CASSYSNGRTGELFF. CDR3 sequence (DNA): TGTGCCAGCAGTTACTCCAATGGCCGGACCGGGGAGCTGTTTTTT.

This clonotype was counted many times. This CDR3 is CASRLLRTGSPLHF. The CDR3 nucleotides are TGTGCCAGCAGACTCCTGCGGACGGGTTCACCCCTCCACTTT. The chain links TRBV11-2 to TRBJ1-6; no clear D. This CDR3 contains 14 residues. Germline values: CDR1 SGHAT, CDR2 FQNNGV. Trimming shortened V by 6 bases and J by 9 bases, and 15 bases separated the two germline ends. Complete variable domain (other parts from reference TRBV11-2 and TRBJ1-6): EAGVAQSPRYKIIEKRQSVAFWCNPISGHATLYWYQQILGQGPKLLIQFQNNGVVDDSQLPKDRFSAERLKGVDSTLKIQPAKLEDSAVYLCASRLLRTGSPLHFGNGTRLTVT.

This clonotype was counted a few times. DNA for the CDR3: TGTGCCAGCAGTTGGACTAGCGGCCAGATCCAAGAGACCCAGTACTTC. It encodes CASSWTSGQIQETQYF. The chain combines TRBV28 with TRBJ2-5; 10 bases are a match to TRBD2. The CDR3 totals 16 residues. With 4 bases clipped from V and 1 base from J, the junction kept 6 bases outside the gene matches. Germline V CDR1 and CDR2: MDHEN, SYDVKM.